Following are 30 T cell receptor beta chains from one sample sequenced in a study of cytomegalovirus exposure and HLA in healthy donors. Profiling relied on immunoSEQ multiplex PCR, and the TCRdb table lists in-frame clones only, not all of them. The sample includes 200,000 or so clones, 90% to 95% seen only once; the top ten take 1% to 1.2%. The source material was PBMCs. These receptors originate from a young woman in good health and CMV-seronegative.

CDR3 bases: TGCGCCAGCAGCCAAGCGGACAGTTCCTCTGGAAACACCATATATTTT. It codes for CASSQADSSSGNTIYF. V is TRBV4-1 and J is TRBJ1-3; D may be TRBD1 (6 bases). Germline loops: CDR1 MGHRA, CDR2 YSYEKL. V shed 1 base and J shed 0 bases, with 10 bases lying between them. This CDR3 region has 16 residues.

The chain uses TRBV7-6 and TRBJ2-1; 11 bases map to TRBD2. Germline assignment: CDR1 SGHVS and CDR2 FNYEAQ. The trim removed 5 bases at V and 0 bases at J, leaving 15 bases unmatched. The CDR3 is made up of 20 amino acids. The CDR3 loop is CASSLTAGSGRGASYNEQFF. For the CDR3, the DNA is TGTGCCAGCAGCCTAACCGCGGGTAGCGGGAGGGGGGCCTCCTACAATGAGCAGTTCTTC.

The chain is built from TRBV5-1 and TRBJ1-4; a possible D gene is TRBD1 (5 bases). V lost 4 bases and J lost 7, with 8 bases in between. CDR3 length equals 12 residues. Germline assignment: CDR1 SGHRS and CDR2 YFSETQ. Here the CDR3 reads CASSPGGEKLFF. The CDR3 nucleotides are TGCGCCAGCAGCCCGGGGGGTGAAAAACTGTTTTTT.

The chain recombines TRBV7-9 with TRBJ2-5, with D tentatively TRBD1 (6 bases). Trimming removed 5 bases at V and 2 bases at J, with 18 bases between. Germline CDR1 reads SEHNR; CDR2 reads FQNEAQ (reference sequence). This CDR3 has 16 amino acids. The DNA of the CDR3 is TGTGCCAGCAGCCCACTGGGGGACACCCATCAAGAGACCCAGTACTTC. Its protein is CASSPLGDTHQETQYF. Drawing the rest from reference TRBV7-9 and TRBJ2-5, the complete variable domain is DTGVSQNPRHKITKRGQNVTFRCDPISEHNRLYWYRQTLGQGPEFLTYFQNEAQLEKSRLLSDRFSAERPKGSFSTLEIQRTEQGDSAMYLCASSPLGDTHQETQYFGPGTRLLVL.

V gene TRBV18 combines with J gene TRBJ2-7, with D maybe TRBD1 (6 bases). V lost 3 bases to trimming and J lost 1 base, with 10 bases between them. Per the germline V gene, CDR1 is KGHSH and CDR2 is LQKENI. CDR3 length: 14 amino acids. CDR3 sequence reads: CASSPRQVSYEQYF. In DNA, the CDR3 is TGTGCCAGCTCACCCCGACAGGTATCCTACGAGCAGTACTTC.

In this sample, this clone turned up a few times. The chain has TRBV30 and TRBJ1-1; D is unclear. The CDR3 contains 10 residues. The germline CDR1 and CDR2 sequences are GTSNPN and SVGIG (reference sequence). V lost 4 bases and J 10 bases, leaving 10 bases between the germline ends. DNA of the CDR3: TGTGCCTGGACAAGTGGAGGAGCTTTCTTT. Protein sequence: CAWTSGGAFF.

The CDR3 nucleotides read TGCGCCAGCAGTCAATCGGTATACAGCGGGGACTACAATGAGCAGTTCTTC. Translation: CASSQSVYSGDYNEQFF. The chain links TRBV23-1 to TRBJ2-1; 7 nucleotides line up with TRBD2. TRBV23-1 is filed as an ORF, its function uncertain. The CDR3 sequence is 17 residues long. V lost 0 bases and J lost 3; bases outside the gene matches: 8.

This clone appeared once. V gene TRBV10-3 combines with J gene TRBJ1-5, with D unclear. V lost 2 bases and J lost 9, with 14 bases in between. The CDR3 sequence is 14 residues long. Germline V gene sequence: CDR1 ENHRY, CDR2 SYGVKD. CDR3 sequence (DNA): TGTGCCATCAGTGAGAACAGCGGAGGTGGGCCCCAGCATTTT. This translates into CAISENSGGGPQHF.

V gene TRBV18 combines with J gene TRBJ1-3, with 8 bases matching TRBD1. With 3 bases clipped from V and 12 bases from J, the junction kept 7 bases outside the gene matches. The CDR3 runs 13 residues. Germline V lookup: CDR1 KGHSH, CDR2 LQKENI. The CDR3: CASSPKTGTGIYF. DNA for the CDR3: TGTGCCAGCTCACCGAAAACCGGGACAGGCATATATTTT.

The sample holds a few counts of this clone. The chain employs TRBV11-3 and TRBJ2-2, with TRBD2 matching 13 bases. V lost 2 bases and J lost 5; bases outside the gene matches: 11. The CDR3 extends over 19 amino acids. Germline CDR1 SGHNT, CDR2 YENEEA. This CDR3 reads CASSLLTGTSGIGTGELFF. CDR3 bases: TGTGCCAGCAGCTTATTAACCGGGACTAGCGGGATTGGAACCGGGGAGCTGTTTTTT. Full variable domain (rest looked up from reference TRBV11-3 and TRBJ2-2): EAGVVQSPRYKIIEKKQPVAFWCNPISGHNTLYWYLQNLGQGPELLIRYENEEAVDDSQLPKDRFSAERLKGVDSTLKIQPAELGDSAVYLCASSLLTGTSGIGTGELFFGEGSRLTVL.

The chain recombines TRBV9 with TRBJ1-1, with TRBD1 matching 8 bases. After removal of 0 bases from V and 4 bases from J, the junction contained 5 bases not matched to a gene. The CDR3 extends over 15 amino acids. Germline CDR1 and CDR2: SGDLS and YYNGEE. CDR3 DNA: TGTGCCAGCAGCGTAGGGACAGGGTGGATCACTGAAGCTTTCTTT. It is translated as CASSVGTGWITEAFF.

For the CDR3, the DNA is TGTGCCAGCAGCGTAGATCCGGGGATCTTGGGGACAGATACGCAGTATTTT. Amino acids: CASSVDPGILGTDTQYF. The chain combines TRBV9 with TRBJ2-3; D possibly corresponds to TRBD2 (5 bases). V was trimmed by 0 bases and J by 3 bases, leaving 17 bases between them. This CDR3 has 17 amino acids. The germline gives CDR1 SGDLS, CDR2 YYNGEE.

The chain couples TRBV6-1 to TRBJ1-1, with D maybe TRBD1 (5 bases). This CDR3 comprises 14 residues. V lost 3 bases and J lost 0, with 8 bases in between. Germline assignment: CDR1 MNHNS and CDR2 SASEGT. The CDR3 sequence is CASSERGVNTEAFF. CDR3 coding DNA: TGTGCCAGCAGTGAGCGGGGGGTGAACACTGAAGCTTTCTTT.

V gene TRBV5-4 combines with J gene TRBJ2-1, with TRBD2 as a possible D gene (5 bases). The V gene lost 4 bases and the J gene lost 0 bases, with 14 bases spanning the gap. Germline CDR1 is SGHNT and CDR2 is YYREEE (reference sequence). CDR3 length equals 16 residues. CDR3 in DNA: TGTGCCAGCAGCCCCAGGACGGGGAGCTCCTACAATGAGCAGTTCTTC. It encodes CASSPRTGSSYNEQFF.

V is TRBV15 and J is TRBJ2-1; 7 positions agree with TRBD2. The CDR3 loop spans 14 amino acids. Germline CDR1 is LNHNV and CDR2 is YYDKDF (reference sequence). With 8 bases clipped from V and 7 bases from J, the junction kept 11 bases outside the gene matches. The CDR3 here is CATRGTSGANEQFF. For the CDR3, the DNA is TGTGCCACCCGAGGAACAAGCGGGGCAAATGAGCAGTTCTTC.

The chain combines TRBV7-9 with TRBJ2-2, with unresolved D. V was shortened by 4 bases and J by 2 bases, with 14 bases between the two germline ends. The CDR3 consists of 16 residues. Germline V gene sequence: CDR1 SEHNR, CDR2 FQNEAQ (reference sequence). DNA of the CDR3: TGTGCCAGCAGCTCCGAGGTCCCAGATAACACCGGGGAGCTGTTTTTT. Amino acids: CASSSEVPDNTGELFF. The full variable domain, with the rest looked up from reference TRBV7-9 and TRBJ2-2, is DTGVSQNPRHKITKRGQNVTFRCDPISEHNRLYWYRQTLGQGPEFLTYFQNEAQLEKSRLLSDRFSAERPKGSFSTLEIQRTEQGDSAMYLCASSSEVPDNTGELFFGEGSRLTVL.

In DNA form, the CDR3 reads TGTGCCATCAGTGAGAAACGGACGGACAATGGCTACACCTTC. Residues: CAISEKRTDNGYTF. This rearrangement joins TRBV10-3 to TRBJ1-2; D is perhaps TRBD1 (5 bases). Trimming pared 2 bases from V and 6 bases from J, leaving 13 bases between. From germline, CDR1 is ENHRY and CDR2 SYGVKD. This CDR3 comprises 14 residues.

The rearrangement links TRBV5-1 to TRBJ2-7; no reliable D call. V lost 4 bases to trimming and J lost 3 bases, with 11 bases between them. The germline V gene has CDR1 SGHRS and CDR2 YFSETQ. This CDR3 comprises 13 residues. CDR3: CASSLTPNYEQYF. CDR3 nucleotide sequence: TGCGCCAGCAGCCTAACTCCAAACTACGAGCAGTACTTC.

This rearrangement joins TRBV5-4 to TRBJ2-7; no clear D gene. The germline V and J ends were trimmed by 2 bases and 6 bases, with 12 bases remaining between them. The CDR3 spans 13 residues. CDR1 is SGHNT and CDR2 is YYREEE in the germline V gene (reference sequence). CDR3 bases: TGTGCCAGCAGCTTCAACCCTGAGGCCGAGCAGTACTTC. The encoded protein is CASSFNPEAEQYF. The variable domain in full, with the rest retrieved from reference TRBV5-4 and TRBJ2-7, is ETGVTQSPTHLIKTRGQQVTLRCSSQSGHNTVSWYQQALGQGPQFIFQYYREEENGRGNFPPRFSGLQFPNYSSELNVNALELDDSALYLCASSFNPEAEQYFGPGTRLTVT.

The chain couples TRBV19 to TRBJ2-5, with a possible D match to TRBD1 (6 bases). CDR1 LNHDA and CDR2 SQIVND come from the germline V gene (reference sequence). This CDR3 is 15 amino acids long. V lost 7 bases to trimming and J lost 4 bases, with 19 bases between them. CDR3 sequence reads: CASTVTARGSETQYF. The CDR3 DNA sequence: TGTGCCAGTACCGTGACCGCCAGGGGCTCAGAGACCCAGTACTTC. The whole variable domain, remainder taken from reference TRBV19 and TRBJ2-5, is DGGITQSPKYLFRKEGQNVTLSCEQNLNHDAMYWYRQDPGQGLRLIYYSQIVNDFQKGDIAEGYSVSREKKESFPLTVTSAQKNPTAFYLCASTVTARGSETQYFGPGTRLLVL.

The CDR3 DNA reads as TGCAGCGTTGCGACGGGCGCTGACGGACTCGGAGCTTTCTTT. This encodes CSVATGADGLGAFF. The gene calls are TRBV29-1 and TRBJ1-1; unclear D gene. This CDR3 is built from 14 residues. Trimming took 4 bases from V and 10 from J, leaving 22 bases between them. Germline-derived CDR1 and CDR2 are SQVTM and ANQGSEA.

The CDR3: CASSLARDFSYNEQFF. Written as DNA, the CDR3 is TGTGCCAGCAGCTTAGCACGGGACTTCTCCTACAATGAGCAGTTCTTC. The V gene is TRBV11-2, the J gene TRBJ2-1; D perhaps matches TRBD2 (6 bases). Germline V gives CDR1 SGHAT, CDR2 FQNNGV. Deletions cut 1 base from V and 0 bases from J, with 10 bases between. The CDR3 length is 16 residues.

The genes are TRBV11-3 and TRBJ2-1; 7 positions match TRBD2. Germline loops: CDR1 SGHNT, CDR2 YENEEA. The CDR3 covers 17 residues. After removal of 1 base from V and 1 base from J, the junction contained 7 bases not matched to a gene. CDR3 protein: CASSLASSSGSYNEQFF. CDR3 nucleotide sequence: TGTGCCAGCAGCTTAGCATCGTCTAGCGGTTCCTACAATGAGCAGTTCTTC.

This clone appeared a single time. The V call is TRBV6-6, the J call TRBJ2-1; perhaps TRBD2 as D (5 bases). V gave up 6 bases and J gave up 10 bases, with 7 bases separating them. CDR3 length: 10 residues. The V gene's germline CDR1 is MNHNY and CDR2 SVGAGI (reference sequence). The CDR3 is CASSPGEQFF. CDR3 coding DNA: TGTGCCAGCAGCCCGGGGGAGCAGTTCTTC.

CDR3 in amino acids: CASSRGGEAFF. The DNA for the CDR3 is TGTGCCAGCAGTCGTGGCGGAGAAGCTTTCTTT. This rearrangement joins TRBV5-6 to TRBJ1-1; D ambiguous. Germline values: CDR1 SGHDT, CDR2 YYEEEE. V gave up 5 bases and J gave up 8 bases, with 10 bases separating them. There are 11 residues in the CDR3. The full variable domain, completed using reference TRBV5-6 and TRBJ1-1, is DAGVTQSPTHLIKTRGQQVTLRCSPKSGHDTVSWYQQALGQGPQFIFQYYEEEERQRGNFPDRFSGHQFPNYSSELNVNALLLGDSALYLCASSRGGEAFFGQGTRLTVV.

The rearrangement uses TRBV19 and TRBJ2-1, with TRBD2 matching 9 bases. Trimming cost V 8 bases and J 4 bases; bases outside gene matches: 12. The CDR3 sequence is 16 residues long. Germline V lookup: CDR1 LNHDA, CDR2 SQIVND (reference sequence). The CDR3 DNA follows: TGTGCCAGTTCTAATTTAGCGGGAGAAGGGTACAATGAGCAGTTCTTC. Residues: CASSNLAGEGYNEQFF.

This clone was found once. The chain uses TRBV18 and TRBJ2-7; D gene unclear. Germline loops: CDR1 KGHSH, CDR2 LQKENI. The CDR3 has 14 amino acids. With 2 bases removed from V and 4 bases from J, the gap between germline ends came to 12 bases. CDR3 sequence reads: CASSPGQLRYEQYF. The CDR3 coding sequence is TGTGCCAGCTCACCAGGTCAACTTCGTTACGAGCAGTACTTC.

The V and J genes are TRBV7-8 and TRBJ2-2; 7 bases are shared with TRBD2. Germline V gives CDR1 SGHVS, CDR2 FQNEAQ. The CDR3 spans 15 residues. With V trimmed by 1 base and J by 5 bases, 4 bases remained unmatched. The CDR3 reads CASSLGAGVTGELFF. Written as DNA, the CDR3 is TGTGCCAGCAGCTTAGGGGCGGGGGTTACCGGGGAGCTGTTTTTT.

The chain has TRBV11-2 and TRBJ1-1; possibly TRBD1 for D (6 bases). Germline V gene lookup returns CDR1 SGHAT and CDR2 FQNNGV. V was clipped by 4 bases and J by 6 bases, with 18 bases between them. This CDR3 comprises 15 residues. The CDR3 loop reads CASSSGQTEGAEAFF. In DNA form, the CDR3 reads TGTGCCAGCAGCTCAGGACAGACTGAAGGGGCTGAAGCTTTCTTT.

The rearrangement uses TRBV2 and TRBJ2-7; the D is unclear. Germline lookup yields CDR1 SNHLY and CDR2 FYNNEI. The CDR3 sequence is 11 residues long. Trimming removed 2 bases from V and 4 bases from J, with 3 bases in between. CDR3 coding DNA: TGTGCCAGCAGTGAACAATACGAGCAGTACTTC. This encodes CASSEQYEQYF.